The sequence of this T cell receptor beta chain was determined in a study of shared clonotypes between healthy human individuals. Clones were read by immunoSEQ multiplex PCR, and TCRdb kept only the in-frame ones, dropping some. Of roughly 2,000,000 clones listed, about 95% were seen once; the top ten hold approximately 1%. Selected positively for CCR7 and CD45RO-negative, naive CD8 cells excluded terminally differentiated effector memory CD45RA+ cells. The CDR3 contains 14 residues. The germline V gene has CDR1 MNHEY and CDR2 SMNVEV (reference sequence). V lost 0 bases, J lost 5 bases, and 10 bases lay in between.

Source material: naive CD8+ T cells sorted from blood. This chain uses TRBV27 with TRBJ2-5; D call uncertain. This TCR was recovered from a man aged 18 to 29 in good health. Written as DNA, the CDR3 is TGTGCCAGCAGTTTATCGACGGTTCGGGAGACCCAGTACTTC. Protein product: CASSLSTVRETQYF.